Only a few counts were recorded for the clone carrying this T cell receptor (beta chain). This sample is drawn from a study of Ad26.COV2.S vaccination and SARS-CoV-2 variants. This sample's treatment: roughly 19 received Ad26.COV2.S at low or high dose, single or two shots; 5 received placebo; per-sample allocation not given. Samples analyzed were those drawn on day 63 after the first vaccine or placebo injection. Germline CDR1 is SGHVS and CDR2 is FQNEAQ. V was clipped by 4 bases and J by 0 bases; unmatched bases: 5. CDR3 length: 15 amino acids. Assay: immunoSEQ multiplex PCR; the TCRdb copy retains only in-frame clones and omits some. The table has some 480,000 clones, around 88% seen once.

V and J are TRBV7-8 and TRBJ1-1; TRBD1 matches 7 bases. The receptor was isolated from a person between 18 and 65 years old who received the Ad26.COV2.S COVID-19 vaccine or a placebo. The source was peripheral blood, collected in a trial of Ad26.COV2.S vaccine versus placebo. CDR3 DNA sequence: TGTGCCAGCAGCTCTCAGGGGGTGATGAACACTGAAGCTTTCTTT. This codes for CASSSQGVMNTEAFF. The variable domain in full, completed from reference TRBV7-8 and TRBJ1-1, reads GAGVSQSPRYKVAKRGQDVALRCDPISGHVSLFWYQQALGQGPEFLTYFQNEAQLDKSGLPSDRFFAERPEGSVSTLKIQRTQQEDSAVYLCASSSQGVMNTEAFFGQGTRLTVV.